These 11 T cell receptor beta chains share one sample of origin, sequenced in a study of blood T cell repertoires in COVID-19. Some clones are missing from TCRdb's copy, which holds only in-frame ones; the method was immunoSEQ multiplex PCR. This table holds 150,000 to 200,000 clones, 88% found once. Sequenced input: PBMCs or T cells enriched from blood (not recorded which). The receptors here all came from a woman under 30 who had recovered from COVID-19.

V gene TRBV7-2 combines with J gene TRBJ2-1; 7 bases match TRBD2. V shed 5 bases, J shed 8 bases, and the junction held 15 bases outside the gene matches. Germline values: CDR1 SGHTA, CDR2 FQGNSA. The CDR3 extends over 16 amino acids. The CDR3 is CASSPTLASLVHEQFF. The CDR3 DNA reads TGTGCCAGCAGCCCCACACTAGCGTCGTTGGTCCATGAGCAGTTCTTC. Full variable domain (missing parts from reference TRBV7-2 and TRBJ2-1): GAGVSQSPSNKVTEKGKDVELRCDPISGHTALYWYRQSLGQGLEFLIYFQGNSAPDKSGLPSDRFSAERTGGSVSTLTIQRTQQEDSAVYLCASSPTLASLVHEQFFGPGTRLTVL.

The chain uses TRBV24-1 and TRBJ2-7, with TRBD1 matching 7 bases. Germline V gives CDR1 KGHDR, CDR2 SFDVKD. This CDR3 contains 13 residues. After removal of 5 bases from V and 6 bases from J, the junction contained 6 bases not matched to a gene. The CDR3 loop is CATSATGDLEQYF. The CDR3 bases are TGTGCCACCAGTGCCACAGGGGACCTCGAGCAGTACTTC.

The CDR3 DNA is TGTGCCAGCAGTGAAGGACTAGCCTTAATTTACGAGCAGTACTTC. Encoded protein: CASSEGLALIYEQYF. The chain uses TRBV6-1 and TRBJ2-7; 7 bases match TRBD2. The CDR3 sequence is 15 residues long. Per germline, CDR1 MNHNS and CDR2 SASEGT. J lost 4 bases, V lost 1 base, and 7 bases had no gene match.

This rearrangement joins TRBV7-9 to TRBJ2-6; the D is unclear. Between the trimmed V and J ends, which lost 2 bases and 11 bases, there was a span of 7 bases. In germline, CDR1 is SEHNR, CDR2 FQNEAQ (reference sequence). CDR3 length: 12 residues. CDR3 sequence (DNA): TGTGCCAGCAGCTTAACCCTAGACGTCCTGACTTTC. Its translation: CASSLTLDVLTF.

The chain carries TRBV4-1 and TRBJ2-1; 11 bases match TRBD1. V gave up 0 bases and J gave up 7 bases; unmatched junction bases: 5. The CDR3 extends over 16 amino acids. CDR1 is MGHRA, CDR2 YSYEKL, per germline. CDR3 residues: CASSQDRTGGWNEQFF. CDR3 DNA: TGCGCCAGCAGCCAAGATCGGACAGGGGGCTGGAATGAGCAGTTCTTC.

This clone appeared once. The CDR3 bases are TGTGCCAGCAGTTTAGCCGGGAGGGGGGTTCAGGCTGGCGAGCAGTACTTC. This translates into CASSLAGRGVQAGEQYF. The rearrangement joins TRBV27 to TRBJ2-7; 8 bases are shared with TRBD2. Germline V CDR1 and CDR2: MNHEY, SMNVEV (reference sequence). The CDR3 extends over 17 amino acids. V dropped 2 bases and J dropped 6; count of bases not matched to a gene: 15.

V gene TRBV10-3 combines with J gene TRBJ2-5; D is unresolved. Germline V gene lookup returns CDR1 ENHRY and CDR2 SYGVKD. V lost 10 bases and J 3 bases, leaving 21 bases between the germline ends. CDR3 length: 15 amino acids. In DNA form, the CDR3 reads TGTGCCACCCGGTCGAAAGATCTATCGGAAGAGACCCAGTACTTC. It codes for CATRSKDLSEETQYF.

This clone was detected a few times. The chain is built from TRBV10-1 and TRBJ2-7, with 10 bases matching TRBD2. The CDR3 is 14 amino acids. Trimming removed 6 bases from V and 3 bases from J; junction bases left unmatched: 5. CDR1 is WNHNN, CDR2 SYGVQD, per germline (reference sequence). DNA of the CDR3: TGCGCCAGCAGGGCCGGGACTAGCGTCTACGAGCAGTACTTC. Translation gives CASRAGTSVYEQYF.

The table lists this clone with a count of one. The chain couples TRBV6-4 to TRBJ2-1; D might be TRBD2 (6 bases). Trimming shortened V by 3 bases and J by 7 bases, and 16 bases separated the two germline ends. This CDR3 has 15 amino acids. From germline, CDR1 is MRHNA and CDR2 SNTAGT. CDR3 sequence (DNA): TGTGCCAGCAGTGAAAAAGGGACGGAGGGTAATGAGCAGTTCTTC. Protein sequence: CASSEKGTEGNEQFF.

V and J are TRBV2 and TRBJ2-2; D not resolved. CDR3 size: 14 residues. Per the germline V gene, CDR1 is SNHLY and CDR2 is FYNNEI. Between the trimmed V and J ends, which lost 1 base and 3 bases, there was a span of 6 bases. The CDR3 sequence: CASSEGEDTGELFF. For the CDR3, the DNA is TGTGCCAGCAGTGAAGGTGAGGACACCGGGGAGCTGTTTTTT.

The chain couples TRBV24-1 to TRBJ2-3; D uncertain. The CDR3 consists of 16 residues. V lost 3 bases and J lost 4, with 16 bases in between. The V gene's germline CDR1 is KGHDR and CDR2 SFDVKD. CDR3 in amino acids: CATSDPMAGSPDTQYF. CDR3 in DNA: TGTGCCACCAGTGATCCAATGGCAGGTTCCCCAGATACGCAGTATTTT.